A single sample is the source of the 28 T cell receptor beta chains below, sequenced in a study of graft-versus-host responses after intestinal transplantation. What these receptors recognize is not known. Assay used: immunoSEQ multiplex PCR; TCRdb lists only in-frame clones, some missing. The sample lists tens of thousands of clones; 85% to 95% were seen once. The sequences come from unstimulated CD4+ T cells sorted from spleen or lymph node cells, collected before transplant. These receptors originate from a human donor who was the organ donor for an intestinal transplant.

This rearrangement joins TRBV19 to TRBJ2-7; 8 bases match TRBD2. Germline V lookup: CDR1 LNHDA, CDR2 SQIVND (reference sequence). This CDR3 is 15 amino acids long. V was pared by 3 bases and J by 1 base, with 5 bases of the junction left unmatched. CDR3 DNA sequence: TGTGCCAGTAGTATGACTAGCGCCCAGTCCTACGAGCAGTACTTC. Its protein is CASSMTSAQSYEQYF. Variable domain in full (rest from reference TRBV19 and TRBJ2-7): DGGITQSPKYLFRKEGQNVTLSCEQNLNHDAMYWYRQDPGQGLRLIYYSQIVNDFQKGDIAEGYSVSREKKESFPLTVTSAQKNPTAFYLCASSMTSAQSYEQYFGPGTRLTVT.

This chain links TRBV6-5 with TRBJ2-7; D gene ambiguous. Deletions cut 7 bases from V and 0 bases from J, with 16 bases between. This CDR3 region has 15 residues. Germline CDR1 MNHEY, CDR2 SVGAGI. The CDR3 bases are TGTGCCAGCACCTCAAGGGTTACAGCCTCCTACGAGCAGTACTTC. Translating gives CASTSRVTASYEQYF.

V usage is TRBV29-1 and J usage is TRBJ1-1; no firm D call. Germline CDR1 is SQVTM and CDR2 is ANQGSEA. The CDR3 has 11 amino acids. Trimming cost V 4 bases and J 7 bases, with 10 bases left between them. The CDR3 is CSVVQVDEAFF. CDR3 nucleotides: TGCAGCGTTGTTCAAGTTGATGAAGCTTTCTTT.

The chain is built from TRBV2 and TRBJ2-7; 8 bases are shared with TRBD1. The V segment lost 3 bases and the J segment 7 bases; nucleotides outside the gene matches: 5. Germline loops: CDR1 SNHLY, CDR2 FYNNEI. The length of the CDR3 is 13 residues. The chain's CDR3 is CASSDRGRGEQYF. CDR3 DNA: TGTGCCAGCAGTGACAGGGGGCGCGGGGAGCAGTACTTC.

The chain is built from TRBV28 and TRBJ1-2; 9 nucleotides match TRBD1. CDR3 size: 15 residues. The germline gives CDR1 MDHEN, CDR2 SYDVKM. J gave up 4 bases and V 7 bases, and 10 bases lay outside the gene matches. CDR3 sequence (DNA): TGTGCCAGCACCGAAAGGGGACAGGGTGCCTATGGCTACACCTTC. The encoded protein is CASTERGQGAYGYTF.

The chain joins TRBV5-4 to TRBJ2-6, with D possibly TRBD1 on 6 matching bases. The CDR3 totals 18 residues. V lost 4 bases to trimming and J lost 0 bases, with 17 bases between them. CDR1 and CDR2 from the germline V gene are SGHNT and YYREEE (reference sequence). The CDR3 here is CASSPARGPSSGANVLTF. CDR3 DNA: TGTGCCAGCAGCCCCGCCAGGGGCCCGAGCTCTGGGGCCAACGTCCTGACTTTC.

There are a few counts of this clone. The V gene is TRBV7-6, the J gene TRBJ2-1; weak D call: TRBD2 (5 bases). Germline V gene sequence: CDR1 SGHVS, CDR2 FNYEAQ. V lost 5 bases and J 6 bases, leaving 14 bases between the germline ends. CDR3 size: 14 residues. The CDR3 region is CASSPGRSANEQFF. DNA of the CDR3: TGTGCCAGCAGCCCAGGCCGTAGCGCCAATGAGCAGTTCTTC. Supplemented by reference TRBV7-6 and TRBJ2-1, the full variable domain reads GAGVSQSPRYKVTKRGQDVALRCDPISGHVSLYWYRQALGQGPEFLTYFNYEAQQDKSGLPNDRFSAERPEGSISTLTIQRTEQRDSAMYRCASSPGRSANEQFFGPGTRLTVL.

The chain links TRBV7-9 to TRBJ2-1; D is undetermined. From germline, CDR1 is SEHNR and CDR2 FQNEAQ (reference sequence). This CDR3 comprises 14 residues. V lost 3 bases and J 7 bases, leaving 13 bases between the germline ends. CDR3 coding DNA: TGTGCCAGCAGCTTTGCCCTAGGCCGTAATGAGCAGTTCTTC. It codes for CASSFALGRNEQFF.

The rearrangement links TRBV27 to TRBJ2-1, with 8 positions matching TRBD1. This CDR3 contains 17 residues. The germline gives CDR1 MNHEY, CDR2 SMNVEV (reference sequence). V lost 0 bases, J lost 1 base, and 5 bases stayed unmatched. The CDR3 bases are TGTGCCAGCAGTTTATCTTCAGGGGGCCGGTCCTACAATGAGCAGTTCTTC. It is translated as CASSLSSGGRSYNEQFF.

The V call is TRBV11-2, the J call TRBJ2-7; 12 bases match TRBD2. CDR3 length: 17 residues. Trimming removed 5 bases from V and 4 bases from J; junction bases left unmatched: 12. Per the germline V gene, CDR1 is SGHAT and CDR2 is FQNNGV. CDR3 amino acids: CASSQDLLAGGRYEQYF. The CDR3 DNA follows: TGTGCCAGCAGCCAAGACCTACTAGCGGGAGGTCGGTACGAGCAGTACTTC.

The chain combines TRBV1 with TRBJ2-3; TRBD2 is the table's D call and was not checked against the DNA. TRBV1 is reported as a pseudogene. This CDR3 has 16 residues. CDR3 in amino acids: CTSSQGLGGGTDTQYF. Written as DNA, the CDR3 is TGCACCAGCAGCCAGGGACTAGGAGGGGGCACAGATACGCAGTATTTT.

V usage is TRBV27 and J usage is TRBJ2-1; TRBD1 or TRBD2 may be the D gene (6 bases each). V lost 4 bases and J 0 bases, leaving 13 bases between the germline ends. The CDR3 is 16 amino acids. In germline, CDR1 is MNHEY, CDR2 SMNVEV (reference sequence). For the CDR3, the DNA is TGTGCCAGCAGTTCCTCTTCGGGGGCCTCCTACAATGAGCAGTTCTTC. This gives the protein CASSSSSGASYNEQFF.

This rearrangement joins TRBV7-9 to TRBJ2-7; no reliable D call. The germline V and J ends were trimmed by 5 bases and 0 bases, with 8 bases remaining between them. CDR1 is SEHNR, CDR2 FQNEAQ, per germline (reference sequence). The length of the CDR3 is 13 residues. CDR3 residues: CASSAFGSYEQYF. The DNA for the CDR3 is TGTGCCAGCAGCGCTTTTGGCTCCTACGAGCAGTACTTC.

The rearrangement links TRBV6-9 to TRBJ1-2, with D unresolved. With 5 bases removed from V and 2 bases from J, the gap between germline ends came to 9 bases. The CDR3 runs to 13 residues. Germline V gene data show CDR1 as MNHGY and CDR2 as SVAAGI. CDR3 in amino acids: CASSVGQNYGYTF. The CDR3 DNA reads TGTGCCAGCAGTGTAGGGCAGAACTATGGCTACACCTTC.

The chain joins TRBV28 to TRBJ1-2, with D possibly being TRBD1 (5 bases). Germline CDR1 is MDHEN and CDR2 is SYDVKM. The CDR3 loop spans 13 amino acids. Trimming pared 5 bases from V and 4 bases from J, leaving 11 bases between. CDR3 in amino acids: CASSPDSFYGYTF. The CDR3 nucleotides are TGTGCCAGCAGTCCCGACAGTTTCTATGGCTACACCTTC.

By share, this clone counts as large. The V call is TRBV29-1, the J call TRBJ1-2; D not certain. Germline loops: CDR1 SQVTM, CDR2 ANQGSEA. The CDR3 spans 13 residues. V was pared by 4 bases and J by 7 bases, with 16 bases between. Here the CDR3 reads CSVVQKGGFGYTF. The CDR3 DNA reads as TGCAGCGTTGTCCAAAAGGGAGGGTTTGGCTACACCTTC. Variable domain in full (rest from reference TRBV29-1 and TRBJ1-2): SAVISQKPSRDICQRGTSLTIQCQVDSQVTMMFWYRQQPGQSLTLIATANQGSEATYESGFVIDKFPISRPNLTFSTLTVSNMSPEDSSIYLCSVVQKGGFGYTFGSGTRLTVV.

The chain carries TRBV5-1 and TRBJ2-1, with TRBD2 identical over 12 bases. The length of the CDR3 is 19 residues. The V gene end was trimmed by 4 bases and the J gene end by 3 bases; junction bases not matched to a gene: 14. Germline lookup yields CDR1 SGHRS and CDR2 YFSETQ. The CDR3 spells CASSLGSFGTSGFYNEQFF. The CDR3 DNA is TGCGCCAGCAGCCTGGGGTCCTTCGGGACTAGCGGGTTCTACAATGAGCAGTTCTTC.

The rearrangement uses TRBV5-5 and TRBJ1-5, with TRBD1 as a possible D gene (5 bases). The V end was cut by 0 bases, the J end by 5 bases, with 9 bases between. CDR3 length equals 14 residues. CDR1 is SGHKS and CDR2 is YYEKEE in the germline V gene (reference sequence). CDR3 in amino acids: CASSLAVRDQPQHF. The CDR3 nucleotides are TGTGCCAGCAGCTTGGCCGTCAGGGATCAGCCCCAGCATTTT.

The chain employs TRBV7-3 and TRBJ2-3, with 10 positions matching TRBD2. This CDR3 is 15 amino acids long. Germline V gene sequence: CDR1 SGHTA, CDR2 FQGTGA. V dropped 5 bases and J dropped 4; count of bases not matched to a gene: 6. The CDR3 DNA reads TGTGCCAGCAGCGAGAGAGCGGGAGGGGCAGATACGCAGTATTTT. It is translated as CASSERAGGADTQYF. The variable domain in full, with the rest retrieved from reference TRBV7-3 and TRBJ2-3, is GAGVSQTPSNKVTEKGKYVELRCDPISGHTALYWYRQSLGQGPEFLIYFQGTGAADDSGLPNDRFFAVRPEGSVSTLKIQRTERGDSAVYLCASSERAGGADTQYFGPGTRLTVL.

The chain links TRBV7-2 to TRBJ2-7; 10 nucleotides line up with TRBD1. There are 17 residues in the CDR3. The V and J ends lost 0 bases and 2 bases, in that order; junction bases with no gene match: 7. The germline V gene encodes CDR1 SGHTA and CDR2 FQGNSA. The CDR3 bases are TGTGCCAGCAGCTTAGCCCGAGCCGGGACAGGGGCCTACGAGCAGTACTTC. Translated: CASSLARAGTGAYEQYF.

Written as DNA, the CDR3 is TGTGCCAGCAGCTCCCGGGGCACGACGAACACCGGGGAGCTGTTTTTT. Translation gives CASSSRGTTNTGELFF. This sequence joins TRBV7-3 and TRBJ2-2; D possibly uses TRBD1 or TRBD2 (5 bases each). The germline V and J ends were trimmed by 4 bases and 0 bases, with 12 bases remaining between them. CDR1 and CDR2 from the germline V gene are SGHTA and FQGTGA. CDR3 size: 16 residues.

The chain is built from TRBV7-9 and TRBJ1-1; D not certain. Germline lookup yields CDR1 SEHNR and CDR2 FQNEAQ (reference sequence). The V gene lost 5 bases and the J gene lost 4 bases, with 29 bases spanning the gap. CDR3 length: 19 residues. The CDR3 DNA reads as TGTGCCAGCAGCCCAAGACCGGGAGAACGGAGGAACGGACGCACTGAAGCTTTCTTT. Its protein product is CASSPRPGERRNGRTEAFF.

This chain connects TRBV9 to TRBJ2-3; 11 nucleotides line up with TRBD2. Trimming cost V 0 bases and J 5 bases; bases outside gene matches: 14. The CDR3 sequence is 19 residues long. Germline V gives CDR1 SGDLS, CDR2 YYNGEE. CDR3 sequence (DNA): TGTGCCAGCAGCGTAGGAGGGGGCACTAGCGGGAGAACAGGAGATACGCAGTATTTT. Amino acids: CASSVGGGTSGRTGDTQYF.

V and J are TRBV19 and TRBJ1-1; D call uncertain. V was trimmed by 3 bases and J by 1 base, leaving 12 bases between them. The CDR3 length is 15 residues. Germline V gives CDR1 LNHDA, CDR2 SQIVND (reference sequence). The CDR3 nucleotides read TGTGCCAGTAGTATGGGTACGGGGAGGAACACTGAAGCTTTCTTT. Translating it yields CASSMGTGRNTEAFF.

The V gene is TRBV6-5, the J gene TRBJ2-1; TRBD1 matches 7 bases. The ends lost 6 bases at V and 5 bases at J; junction bases unmatched: 7. The CDR3 is 14 residues long. The germline CDR1 and CDR2 sequences are MNHEY and SVGAGI. The CDR3 sequence is CASSRQGSHNEQFF. In nucleotides, the CDR3 is TGTGCCAGCAGCCGACAGGGCAGCCACAATGAGCAGTTCTTC.

V usage is TRBV7-9 and J usage is TRBJ2-3; 9 positions match TRBD2. V lost 6 bases to trimming and J lost 4 bases; unmatched junction nucleotides: 11. This CDR3 is built from 16 residues. Germline CDR1 and CDR2: SEHNR and FQNEAQ (reference sequence). CDR3 residues: CASRPGTSSRADTQYF. The CDR3 region has the DNA TGTGCCAGCAGACCCGGGACTAGCTCCCGGGCAGATACGCAGTATTTT.

This rearrangement joins TRBV29-1 to TRBJ1-5; no clear D. The CDR3 sequence is 13 residues long. Between the trimmed V and J ends, which lost 3 bases and 4 bases, there was a span of 10 bases. From germline, CDR1 is SQVTM and CDR2 ANQGSEA. The CDR3 DNA sequence: TGCAGCGTTGATAGGCCAGGTAATCAGCCCCAGCATTTT. Translating gives CSVDRPGNQPQHF. Based on the CDR3 plus reference TRBV29-1 and TRBJ1-5, the full variable domain is SAVISQKPSRDICQRGTSLTIQCQVDSQVTMMFWYRQQPGQSLTLIATANQGSEATYESGFVIDKFPISRPNLTFSTLTVSNMSPEDSSIYLCSVDRPGNQPQHFGDGTRLSIL.

The chain combines TRBV28 with TRBJ2-7; 13 nucleotides line up with TRBD2. After removal of 7 bases from V and 9 bases from J, the junction contained 9 bases not matched to a gene. Germline values: CDR1 MDHEN, CDR2 SYDVKM. This CDR3 has 14 residues. Written as DNA, the CDR3 is TGTGCCAGCACCTACTGGGGACTAGCGGGACGGCAGTACTTC. It specifies CASTYWGLAGRQYF.